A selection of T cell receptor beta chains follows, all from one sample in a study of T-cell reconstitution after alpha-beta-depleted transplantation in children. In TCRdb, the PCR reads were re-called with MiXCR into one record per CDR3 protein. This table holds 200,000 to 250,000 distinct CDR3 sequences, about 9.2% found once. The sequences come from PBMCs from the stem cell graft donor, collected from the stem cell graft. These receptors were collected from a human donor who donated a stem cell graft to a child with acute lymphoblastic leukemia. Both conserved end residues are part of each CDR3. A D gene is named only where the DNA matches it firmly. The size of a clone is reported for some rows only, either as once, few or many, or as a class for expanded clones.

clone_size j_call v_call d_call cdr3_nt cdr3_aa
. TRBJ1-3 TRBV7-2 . TGTGCCAGCAGCTTAGCTGGGGGTTTTGGAAACACCATATATTTT CASSLAGGFGNTIYF
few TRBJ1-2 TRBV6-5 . TGTGCCAGCGAGGAGGGGCGACTCGCCTATGGCTACACCTTC CASEEGRLAYGYTF
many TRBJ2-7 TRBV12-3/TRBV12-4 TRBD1 TGTGCCAGCAGTTTTGGGTCAGGGGGCGACGAGCAGTACTTC CASSFGSGGDEQYF
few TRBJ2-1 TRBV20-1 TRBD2 TGCAGTGCTACCACGGGGGGGAACAATGAGCAGTTCTTC CSATTGGNNEQFF
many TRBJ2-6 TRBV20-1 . TGCAGTGCTAGAGTGATCCTCTCTGGGGCCAACGTCCTGACTTTC CSARVILSGANVLTF
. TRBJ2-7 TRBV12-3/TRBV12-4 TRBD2 TGTGCCAGCAGTTATAAAGGCGGGGGGCGCCGCCCCTACGAGCAGTACTTC CASSYKGGGRRPYEQYF
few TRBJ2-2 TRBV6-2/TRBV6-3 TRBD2 TGTGCCAGCAGTTACTCGTCCCAGAAGGTAGCGGGATACACCGGGGAGCTGTTTTTT CASSYSSQKVAGYTGELFF
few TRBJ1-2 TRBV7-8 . TGTGCCAGCAGGGCTACAGCAGATGGCTACACCTTC CASRATADGYTF
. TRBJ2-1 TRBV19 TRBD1 TGTGCCAGTAGTAGACGACAGGGGGAGATCAATGAGCAGTTCTTC CASSRRQGEINEQFF
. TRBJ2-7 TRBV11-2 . TGTGCCAGCAGCATACTAGATTATGGCAACGAGCAGTACTTC CASSILDYGNEQYF
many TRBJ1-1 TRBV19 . TGTGCCAGCTACCGGGGACAAGCAAACACTGAAGCTTTCTTT CASYRGQANTEAFF
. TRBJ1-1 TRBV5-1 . TGCGCCAGCACGGAAGGGGAGAACACTGAAGCTTTCTTT CASTEGENTEAFF
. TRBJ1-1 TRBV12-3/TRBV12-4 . TGTGCCAGCAACGCAGGAGCCTACGGAGCTTTCTTT CASNAGAYGAFF
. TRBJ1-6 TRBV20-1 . TGCAGTGCTAGAGGGACAGTTCTTTCACCCCTCCACTTT CSARGTVLSPLHF
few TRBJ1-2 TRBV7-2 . TGTGCCAGCAGCCGCGACCAGGCCCATGGCTACACCTTC CASSRDQAHGYTF
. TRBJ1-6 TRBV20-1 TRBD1 TGCAGTGCTAGACAGGGGGTGAATAATTCACCCCTCCACTTT CSARQGVNNSPLHF
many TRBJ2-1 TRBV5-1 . TGCGCCAGCAGCTTGGAACAGGGTGGATACAATGAGCAGTTCTTC CASSLEQGGYNEQFF
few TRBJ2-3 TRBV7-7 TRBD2 TGTGCCAGCAGCTTAGCGCCGTACCTACAGCGGGGGGCAGGCACAGATACGCAGTATTTT CASSLAPYLQRGAGTDTQYF
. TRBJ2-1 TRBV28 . TGTGCCAGCAGCCCACCATACCCAGAAAGGGGGTCCTACAATGAGCAGTTCTTC CASSPPYPERGSYNEQFF
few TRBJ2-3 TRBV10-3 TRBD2 TGTGCCATCAGTGAGCGACTAGCGGGGTACACAGATACGCAGTATTTT CAISERLAGYTDTQYF
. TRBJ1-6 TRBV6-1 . TGTGCCAGCAGTGATCGACCCGATAATTCACCCCTCCACTTT CASSDRPDNSPLHF
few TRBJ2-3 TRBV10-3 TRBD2 TGTGCCATCAGTCAAGGACTAGCGGAAGATACGCAGTATTTT CAISQGLAEDTQYF
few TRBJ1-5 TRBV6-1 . TGTGCCAGCAGTGCCCGTGGGAGCAATCAGCCCCAGCATTTT CASSARGSNQPQHF
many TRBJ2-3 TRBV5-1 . TGCGCCAGCAGCTCGGATGACCCCCTCGCAGATACGCAGTATTTT CASSSDDPLADTQYF
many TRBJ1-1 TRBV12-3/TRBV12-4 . TGTGCCAGCATACGGACAGCGAACACTGAAGCTTTCTTT CASIRTANTEAFF
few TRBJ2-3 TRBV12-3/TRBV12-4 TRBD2 TGTGCCAGCAGTTTAGCTCAAGGGACTACCACAGATACGCAGTATTTT CASSLAQGTTTDTQYF
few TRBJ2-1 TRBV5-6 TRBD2 TGTGCCAGCAGCCAATCCGGGACTAGCGACAATGAGCAGTTCTTC CASSQSGTSDNEQFF
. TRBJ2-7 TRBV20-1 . TGCAGTGCCATGACCAGACAGGCTCCTACCTACGAGCAGTACTTC CSAMTRQAPTYEQYF
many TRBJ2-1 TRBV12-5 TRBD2 TGTGCTAGTGGCCCGCGGGGGGCAAATGAGCAGTTCTTC CASGPRGANEQFF
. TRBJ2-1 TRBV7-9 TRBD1 TGTGCCAGCAGCTCGACAGGGCCAAACTCCTACAATGAGCAGTTCTTC CASSSTGPNSYNEQFF
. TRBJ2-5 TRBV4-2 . TGTGCCAGCAGCCAAGGGGTTGGAGAGACCCAGTACTTC CASSQGVGETQYF
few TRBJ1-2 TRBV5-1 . TGCGCCAGCAGCTTGCTTCAGGGAAGTACCTACACCTTC CASSLLQGSTYTF
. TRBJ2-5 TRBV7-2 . TGTGCCAGCAGCTTAGTCGTGGGTCCGGAGACCCAGTACTTC CASSLVVGPETQYF
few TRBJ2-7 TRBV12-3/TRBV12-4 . TGTGCCAGCAGTTTAGTCACAAGTATTGCTCTCGAGCAGTACTTC CASSLVTSIALEQYF
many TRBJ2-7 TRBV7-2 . TGTGCCAGCAGCTTGGGCAGCTCGGCCTACGAGCAGTACTTC CASSLGSSAYEQYF
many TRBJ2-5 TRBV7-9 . TGTGCCAGCAGCTTAGGAGGGATTCAAGAGACCCAGTACTTC CASSLGGIQETQYF
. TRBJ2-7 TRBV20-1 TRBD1 TGCAGTGCTAGGATCCCGGGACAGGGGTACGAGCAGTACTTC CSARIPGQGYEQYF
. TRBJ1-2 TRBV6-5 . TGTGCCAGCAGTTATGAGGGAACCTATGGCTACACCTTC CASSYEGTYGYTF